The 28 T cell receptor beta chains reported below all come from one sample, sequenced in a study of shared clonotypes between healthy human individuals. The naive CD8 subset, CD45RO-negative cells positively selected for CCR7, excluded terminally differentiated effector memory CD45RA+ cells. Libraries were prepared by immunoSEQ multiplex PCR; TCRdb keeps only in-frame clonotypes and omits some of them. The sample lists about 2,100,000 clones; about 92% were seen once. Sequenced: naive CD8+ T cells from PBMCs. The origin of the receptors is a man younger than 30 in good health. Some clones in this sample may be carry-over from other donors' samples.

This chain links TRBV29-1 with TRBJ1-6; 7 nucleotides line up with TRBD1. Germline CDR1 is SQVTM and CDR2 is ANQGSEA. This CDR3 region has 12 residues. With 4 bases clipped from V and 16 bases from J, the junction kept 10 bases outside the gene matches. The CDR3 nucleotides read TGCAGCGTTGGAACAGTGAGGGGGCAACTCCACTTT. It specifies CSVGTVRGQLHF.

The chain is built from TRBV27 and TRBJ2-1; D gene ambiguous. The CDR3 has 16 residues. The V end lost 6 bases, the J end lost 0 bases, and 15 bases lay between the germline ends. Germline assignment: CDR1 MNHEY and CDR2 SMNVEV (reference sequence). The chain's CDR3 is CASRVSRFNSYNEQFF. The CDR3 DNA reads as TGTGCCAGCAGAGTTTCACGGTTCAACTCCTACAATGAGCAGTTCTTC.

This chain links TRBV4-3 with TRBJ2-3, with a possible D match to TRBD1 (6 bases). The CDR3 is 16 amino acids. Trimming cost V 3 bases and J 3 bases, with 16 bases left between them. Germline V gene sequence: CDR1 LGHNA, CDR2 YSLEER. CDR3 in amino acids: CASSQTHGTWTDTQYF. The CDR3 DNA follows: TGCGCCAGCAGCCAGACCCACGGGACATGGACAGATACGCAGTATTTT.

The CDR3 DNA sequence: TGTGCCAGCTCACCACCGTCGGGGGGGAAGAACACCGGGGAGCTGTTTTTT. Translation gives CASSPPSGGKNTGELFF. This rearrangement joins TRBV18 to TRBJ2-2; 8 positions match TRBD2. This CDR3 is 17 amino acids long. Looked up from germline, CDR1 is KGHSH and CDR2 is LQKENI. V shed 0 bases, J shed 1 base, and the junction held 4 bases outside the gene matches.

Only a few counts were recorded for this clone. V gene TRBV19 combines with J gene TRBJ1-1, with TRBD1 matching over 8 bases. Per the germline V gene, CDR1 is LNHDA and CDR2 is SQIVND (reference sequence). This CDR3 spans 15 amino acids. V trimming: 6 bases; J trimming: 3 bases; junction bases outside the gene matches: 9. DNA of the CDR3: TGTGCCAGTAGCCCGACAGGGGTCGGGGACACTGAAGCTTTCTTT. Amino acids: CASSPTGVGDTEAFF.

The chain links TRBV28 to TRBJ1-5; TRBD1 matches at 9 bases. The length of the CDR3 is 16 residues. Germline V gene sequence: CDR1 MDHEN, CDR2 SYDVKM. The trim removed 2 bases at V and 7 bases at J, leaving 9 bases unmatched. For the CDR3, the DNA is TGTGCCAGCAGTTTAACCGGGACAGGGTTACGGCAGCCCCAGCATTTT. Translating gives CASSLTGTGLRQPQHF.

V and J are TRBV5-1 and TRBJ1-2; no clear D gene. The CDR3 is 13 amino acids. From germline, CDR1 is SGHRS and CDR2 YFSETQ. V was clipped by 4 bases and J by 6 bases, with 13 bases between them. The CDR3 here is CASSPSRGDGYTF. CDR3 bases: TGCGCCAGCAGCCCATCCCGCGGAGATGGCTACACCTTC. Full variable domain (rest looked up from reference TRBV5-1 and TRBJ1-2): KAGVTQTPRYLIKTRGQQVTLSCSPISGHRSVSWYQQTPGQGLQFLFEYFSETQRNKGNFPGRFSGRQFSNSRSEMNVSTLELGDSALYLCASSPSRGDGYTFGSGTRLTVV.

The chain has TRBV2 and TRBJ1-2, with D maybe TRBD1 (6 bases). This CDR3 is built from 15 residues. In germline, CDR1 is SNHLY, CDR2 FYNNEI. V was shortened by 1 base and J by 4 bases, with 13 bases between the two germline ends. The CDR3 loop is CASSEDRATRYGYTF. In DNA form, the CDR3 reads TGTGCCAGCAGTGAAGACAGGGCGACCCGCTATGGCTACACCTTC.

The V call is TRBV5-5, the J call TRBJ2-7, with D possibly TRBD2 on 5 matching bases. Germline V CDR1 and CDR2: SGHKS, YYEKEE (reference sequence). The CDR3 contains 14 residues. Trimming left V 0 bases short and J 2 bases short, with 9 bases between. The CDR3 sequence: CASSLAGDTYEQYF. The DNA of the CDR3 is TGTGCCAGCAGCTTGGCCGGGGATACCTACGAGCAGTACTTC.

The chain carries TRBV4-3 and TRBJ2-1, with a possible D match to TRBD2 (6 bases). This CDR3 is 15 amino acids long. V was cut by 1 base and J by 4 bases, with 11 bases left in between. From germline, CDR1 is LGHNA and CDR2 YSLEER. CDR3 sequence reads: CASSQGLGFYNEQFF. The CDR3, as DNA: TGCGCCAGCAGCCAAGGACTAGGGTTTTACAATGAGCAGTTCTTC.

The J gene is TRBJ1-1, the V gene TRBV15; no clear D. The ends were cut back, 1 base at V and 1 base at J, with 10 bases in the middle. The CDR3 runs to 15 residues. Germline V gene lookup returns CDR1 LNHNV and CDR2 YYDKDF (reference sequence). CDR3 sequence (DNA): TGTGCCACCAGCAGAGTAAGGGAAACGAACACTGAAGCTTTCTTT. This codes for CATSRVRETNTEAFF.

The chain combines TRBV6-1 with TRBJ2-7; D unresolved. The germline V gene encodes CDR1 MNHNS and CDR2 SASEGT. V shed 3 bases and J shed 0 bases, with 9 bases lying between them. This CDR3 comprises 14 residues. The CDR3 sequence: CASSDQVISYEQYF. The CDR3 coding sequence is TGTGCCAGCAGTGACCAGGTCATCTCCTACGAGCAGTACTTC.

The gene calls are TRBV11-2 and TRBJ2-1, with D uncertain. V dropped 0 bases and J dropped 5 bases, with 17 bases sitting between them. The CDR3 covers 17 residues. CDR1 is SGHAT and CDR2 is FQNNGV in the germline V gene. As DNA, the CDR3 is TGTGCCAGCAGCTTAGAACGACAAGGGTATCGAGACAATGAGCAGTTCTTC. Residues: CASSLERQGYRDNEQFF.

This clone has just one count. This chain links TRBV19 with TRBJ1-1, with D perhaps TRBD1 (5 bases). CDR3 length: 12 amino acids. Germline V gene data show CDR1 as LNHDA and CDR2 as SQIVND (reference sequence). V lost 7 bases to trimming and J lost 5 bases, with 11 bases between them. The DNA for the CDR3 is TGTGCCAGTACCGGTTGGGGGACTGAAGCTTTCTTT. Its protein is CASTGWGTEAFF. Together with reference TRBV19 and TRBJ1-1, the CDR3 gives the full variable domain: DGGITQSPKYLFRKEGQNVTLSCEQNLNHDAMYWYRQDPGQGLRLIYYSQIVNDFQKGDIAEGYSVSREKKESFPLTVTSAQKNPTAFYLCASTGWGTEAFFGQGTRLTVV.

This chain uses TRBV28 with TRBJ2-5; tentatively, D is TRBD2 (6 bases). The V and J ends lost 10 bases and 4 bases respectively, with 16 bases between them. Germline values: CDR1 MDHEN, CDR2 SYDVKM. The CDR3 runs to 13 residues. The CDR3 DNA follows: TGTGCCACCGGCGGGGACGTTGGAGAGACCCAGTACTTC. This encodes CATGGDVGETQYF.

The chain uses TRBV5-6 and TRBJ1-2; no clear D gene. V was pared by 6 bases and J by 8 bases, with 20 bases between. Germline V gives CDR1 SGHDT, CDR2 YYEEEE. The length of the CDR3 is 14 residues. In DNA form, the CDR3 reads TGTGCCAGCACGCAACGTCGGATCTCGTGGGGCTACACCTTC. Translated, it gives CASTQRRISWGYTF.

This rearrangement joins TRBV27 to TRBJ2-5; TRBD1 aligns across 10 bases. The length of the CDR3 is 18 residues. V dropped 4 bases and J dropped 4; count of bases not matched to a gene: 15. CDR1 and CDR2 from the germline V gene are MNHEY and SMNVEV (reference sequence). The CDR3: CASSSSPGTGDNGETQYF. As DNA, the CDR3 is TGTGCCAGCAGTTCTTCCCCCGGGACAGGGGATAATGGAGAGACCCAGTACTTC.

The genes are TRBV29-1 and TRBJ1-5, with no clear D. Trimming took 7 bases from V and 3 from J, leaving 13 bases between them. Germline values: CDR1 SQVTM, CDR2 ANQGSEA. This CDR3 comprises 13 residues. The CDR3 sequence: CSARAGFNQPQHF. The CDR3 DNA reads TGCAGCGCCCGCGCCGGTTTCAATCAGCCCCAGCATTTT.

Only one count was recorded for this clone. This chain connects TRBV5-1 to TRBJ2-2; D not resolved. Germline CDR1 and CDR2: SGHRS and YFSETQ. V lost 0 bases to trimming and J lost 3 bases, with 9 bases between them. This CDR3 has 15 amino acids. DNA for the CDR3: TGCGCCAGCAGCTTGGGAGTCCAAGACACCGGGGAGCTGTTTTTT. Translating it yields CASSLGVQDTGELFF.

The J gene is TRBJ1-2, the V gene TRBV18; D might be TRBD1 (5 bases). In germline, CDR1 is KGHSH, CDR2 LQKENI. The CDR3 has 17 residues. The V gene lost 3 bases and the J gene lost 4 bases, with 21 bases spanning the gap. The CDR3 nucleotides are TGTGCCAGCTCACCTGCTTGGGCAGGGCGAGACCTCTATGGCTACACCTTC. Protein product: CASSPAWAGRDLYGYTF.

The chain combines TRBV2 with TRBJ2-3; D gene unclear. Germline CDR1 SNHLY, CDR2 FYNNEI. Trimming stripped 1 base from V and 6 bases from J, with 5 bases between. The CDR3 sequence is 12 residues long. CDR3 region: CASSEGVDTQYF. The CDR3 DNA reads TGTGCCAGCAGTGAAGGGGTTGATACGCAGTATTTT.

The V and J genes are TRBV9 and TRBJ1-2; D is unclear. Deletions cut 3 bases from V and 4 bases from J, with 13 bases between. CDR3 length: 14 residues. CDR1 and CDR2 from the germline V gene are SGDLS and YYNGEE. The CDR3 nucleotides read TGTGCCAGCAGCGACCTACCGGGTGGCTATGGCTACACCTTC. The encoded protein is CASSDLPGGYGYTF.

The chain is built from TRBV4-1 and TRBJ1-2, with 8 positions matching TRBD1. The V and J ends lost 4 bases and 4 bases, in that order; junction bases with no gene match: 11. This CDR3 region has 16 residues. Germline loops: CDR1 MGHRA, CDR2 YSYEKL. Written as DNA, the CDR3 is TGCGCCAGCAGCCTATCCCCTGGACAGGGCCCCTATGGCTACACCTTC. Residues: CASSLSPGQGPYGYTF.

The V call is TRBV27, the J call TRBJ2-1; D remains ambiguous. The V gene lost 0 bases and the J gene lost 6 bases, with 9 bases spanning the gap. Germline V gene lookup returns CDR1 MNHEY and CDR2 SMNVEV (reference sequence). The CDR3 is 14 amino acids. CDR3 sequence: CASSLSSSVNEQFF. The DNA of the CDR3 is TGTGCCAGCAGTTTATCGAGTTCGGTCAATGAGCAGTTCTTC.

CDR3 bases: TGTGCCAGCAGCTTACGGGAGCGGGAGATCTACGAGCAGTACTTC. It specifies CASSLREREIYEQYF. The V call is TRBV13, the J call TRBJ2-7; 8 bases map to TRBD2. The CDR3 covers 15 residues. Losses at the gene ends were 2 bases for V and 3 bases for J; bases not matched to a gene: 6. The germline V gene encodes CDR1 PRHDT and CDR2 FYEKMQ (reference sequence).

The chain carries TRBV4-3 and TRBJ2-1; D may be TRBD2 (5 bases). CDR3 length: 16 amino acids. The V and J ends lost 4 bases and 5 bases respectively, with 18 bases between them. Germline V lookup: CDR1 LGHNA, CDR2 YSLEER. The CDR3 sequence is CASSRKTSGLNNEQFF. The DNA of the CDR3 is TGCGCCAGCAGCCGAAAAACCTCAGGACTCAACAATGAGCAGTTCTTC.

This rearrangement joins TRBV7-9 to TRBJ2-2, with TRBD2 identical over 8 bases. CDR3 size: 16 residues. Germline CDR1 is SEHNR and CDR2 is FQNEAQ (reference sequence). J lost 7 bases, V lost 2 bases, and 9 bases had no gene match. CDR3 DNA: TGTGCCAGCAGCTTACCCAGAGCGGGAGTAAGCGGGGAGCTGTTTTTT. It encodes CASSLPRAGVSGELFF.

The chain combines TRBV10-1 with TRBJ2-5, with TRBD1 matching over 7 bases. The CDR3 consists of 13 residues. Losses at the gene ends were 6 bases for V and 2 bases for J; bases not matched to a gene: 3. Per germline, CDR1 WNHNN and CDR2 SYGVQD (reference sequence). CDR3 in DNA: TGCGCCAGCAGCGGGACAGATCAAGAGACCCAGTACTTC. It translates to CASSGTDQETQYF.